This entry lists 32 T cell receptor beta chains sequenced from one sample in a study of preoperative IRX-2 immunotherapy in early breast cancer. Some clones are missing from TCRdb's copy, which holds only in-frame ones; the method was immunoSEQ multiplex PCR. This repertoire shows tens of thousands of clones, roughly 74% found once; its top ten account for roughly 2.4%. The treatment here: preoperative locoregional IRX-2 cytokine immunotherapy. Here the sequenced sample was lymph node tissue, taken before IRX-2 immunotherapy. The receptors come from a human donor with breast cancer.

CDR3 DNA: TGTGCCAGCAGCTCCTTAGGACAGGCTTATAACTATGGCTACACCTTC. This encodes CASSSLGQAYNYGYTF. The chain links TRBV11-3 to TRBJ1-2; 7 bases map to TRBD1. From germline, CDR1 is SGHNT and CDR2 YENEEA. The CDR3 runs to 16 residues. V lost 4 bases to trimming and J lost 1 base; unmatched junction nucleotides: 9.

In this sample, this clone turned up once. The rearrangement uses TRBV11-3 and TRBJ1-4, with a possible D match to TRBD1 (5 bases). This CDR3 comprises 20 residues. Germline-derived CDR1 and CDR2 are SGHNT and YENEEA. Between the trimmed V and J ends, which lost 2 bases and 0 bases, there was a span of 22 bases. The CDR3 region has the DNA TGTGCCAGCAGCTTAATCGCCCCCGGGACCGCTCTAGCAACTAATGAAAAACTGTTTTTT. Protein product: CASSLIAPGTALATNEKLFF.

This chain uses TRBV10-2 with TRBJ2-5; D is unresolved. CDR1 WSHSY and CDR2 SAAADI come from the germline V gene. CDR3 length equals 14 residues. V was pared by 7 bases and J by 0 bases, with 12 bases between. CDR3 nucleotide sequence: TGCGCCAGCAAACGGCAGAGACACCAAGAGACCCAGTACTTC. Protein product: CASKRQRHQETQYF.

Here the CDR3 reads CASSPGGADTEAFF. In DNA, the CDR3 is TGTGCCAGCTCACCGGGGGGCGCGGACACTGAAGCTTTCTTT. The genes are TRBV18 and TRBJ1-1; D perhaps matches TRBD1 (6 bases). V was trimmed by 3 bases and J by 3 bases, leaving 11 bases between them. From germline, CDR1 is KGHSH and CDR2 LQKENI. This CDR3 spans 14 amino acids.

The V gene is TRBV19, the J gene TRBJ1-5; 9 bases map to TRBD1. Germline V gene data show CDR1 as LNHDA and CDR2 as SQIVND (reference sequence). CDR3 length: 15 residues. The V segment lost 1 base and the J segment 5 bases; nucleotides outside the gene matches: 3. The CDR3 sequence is CASSIADRGDQPQHF. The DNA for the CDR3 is TGTGCCAGTAGTATAGCTGACAGGGGGGATCAGCCCCAGCATTTT.

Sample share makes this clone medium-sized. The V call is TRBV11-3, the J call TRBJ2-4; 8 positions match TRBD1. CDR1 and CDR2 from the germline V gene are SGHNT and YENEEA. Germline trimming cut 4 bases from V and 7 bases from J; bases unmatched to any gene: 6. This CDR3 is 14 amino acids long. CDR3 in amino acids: CASSSGQGRNIQYF. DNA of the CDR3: TGTGCCAGCAGCTCTGGACAGGGTCGCAACATTCAGTACTTC.

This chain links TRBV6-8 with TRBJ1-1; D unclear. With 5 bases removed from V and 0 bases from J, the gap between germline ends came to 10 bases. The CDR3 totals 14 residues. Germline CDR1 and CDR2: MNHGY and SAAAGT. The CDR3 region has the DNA TGTGCCAGCAGTCACCGCAACCTGAACACTGAAGCTTTCTTT. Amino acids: CASSHRNLNTEAFF.

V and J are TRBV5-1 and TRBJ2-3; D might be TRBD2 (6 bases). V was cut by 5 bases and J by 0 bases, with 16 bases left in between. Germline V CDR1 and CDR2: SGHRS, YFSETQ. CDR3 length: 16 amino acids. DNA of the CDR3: TGCGCCAGCAGATTCGGGGGTTGGGCTAGCACAGATACGCAGTATTTT. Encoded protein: CASRFGGWASTDTQYF.

The CDR3 region is CSVSTGVYNQPQHF. The CDR3 coding sequence is TGCAGCGTTTCGACAGGGGTCTACAATCAGCCCCAGCATTTT. The chain recombines TRBV29-1 with TRBJ1-5; 8 bases match TRBD1. This CDR3 comprises 14 residues. The trim removed 5 bases at V and 3 bases at J, leaving 6 bases unmatched. Germline V gene lookup returns CDR1 SQVTM and CDR2 ANQGSEA.

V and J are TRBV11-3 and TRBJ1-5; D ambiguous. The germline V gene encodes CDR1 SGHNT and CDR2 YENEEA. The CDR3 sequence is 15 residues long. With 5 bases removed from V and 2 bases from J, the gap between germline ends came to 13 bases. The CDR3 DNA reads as TGTGCCAGCAGCCCAGAGCGGAGGGGCAATCAGCCCCAGCATTTT. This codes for CASSPERRGNQPQHF.

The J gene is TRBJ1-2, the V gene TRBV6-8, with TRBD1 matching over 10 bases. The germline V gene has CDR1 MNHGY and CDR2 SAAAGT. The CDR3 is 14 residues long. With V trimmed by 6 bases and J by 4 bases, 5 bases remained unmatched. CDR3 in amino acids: CASRPGTGAYGYTF. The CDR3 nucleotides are TGTGCCAGCAGACCCGGGACAGGGGCCTATGGCTACACCTTC.

The CDR3 loop reads CASSRGVVSSSSYNEQFF. The CDR3, as DNA: TGTGCCAGCAGTAGGGGGGTGGTGAGTTCCAGCTCCTACAATGAGCAGTTCTTC. This chain uses TRBV6-8 with TRBJ2-1; perhaps D is TRBD1 or TRBD2 (6 bases each). Trimming stripped 5 bases from V and 0 bases from J, with 20 bases between. Germline CDR1 reads MNHGY; CDR2 reads SAAAGT. The CDR3 runs 18 residues.

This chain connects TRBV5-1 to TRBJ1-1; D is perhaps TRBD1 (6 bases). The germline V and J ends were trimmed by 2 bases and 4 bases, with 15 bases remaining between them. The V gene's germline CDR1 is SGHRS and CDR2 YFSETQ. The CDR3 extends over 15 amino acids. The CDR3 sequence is CASSLTQGKGTEAFF. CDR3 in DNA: TGCGCCAGCAGCTTAACTCAGGGGAAGGGCACTGAAGCTTTCTTT. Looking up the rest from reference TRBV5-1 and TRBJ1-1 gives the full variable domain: KAGVTQTPRYLIKTRGQQVTLSCSPISGHRSVSWYQQTPGQGLQFLFEYFSETQRNKGNFPGRFSGRQFSNSRSEMNVSTLELGDSALYLCASSLTQGKGTEAFFGQGTRLTVV.

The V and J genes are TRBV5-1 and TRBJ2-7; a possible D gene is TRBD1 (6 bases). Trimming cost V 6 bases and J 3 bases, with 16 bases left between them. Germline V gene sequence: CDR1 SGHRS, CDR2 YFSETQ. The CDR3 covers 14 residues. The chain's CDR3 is CASTFTTGIYEQYF. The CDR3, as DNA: TGCGCCAGCACCTTCACTACAGGGATCTACGAGCAGTACTTC.

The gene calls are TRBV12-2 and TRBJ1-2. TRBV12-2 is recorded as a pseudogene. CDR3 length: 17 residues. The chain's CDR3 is CASRLAGWGPVGYGYTF. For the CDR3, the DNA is TGTGCAAGTCGCTTAGCAGGGTGGGGACCGGTAGGATATGGCTACACCTTC.

The CDR3 loop is CASSLGQANEKLFF. The DNA for the CDR3 is TGCGCCAGCAGCTTGGGACAGGCGAATGAAAAACTGTTTTTT. The chain recombines TRBV5-1 with TRBJ1-4; D may be TRBD1 (6 bases). Germline assignment: CDR1 SGHRS and CDR2 YFSETQ. The V gene lost 0 bases and the J gene lost 5 bases, with 8 bases spanning the gap. The CDR3 is made up of 14 amino acids.

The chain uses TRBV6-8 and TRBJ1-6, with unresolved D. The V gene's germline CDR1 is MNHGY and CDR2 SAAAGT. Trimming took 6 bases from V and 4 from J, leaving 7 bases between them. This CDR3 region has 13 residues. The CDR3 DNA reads TGTGCCAGCAGACCTGAATATAATTCACCCCTCCACTTT. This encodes CASRPEYNSPLHF.

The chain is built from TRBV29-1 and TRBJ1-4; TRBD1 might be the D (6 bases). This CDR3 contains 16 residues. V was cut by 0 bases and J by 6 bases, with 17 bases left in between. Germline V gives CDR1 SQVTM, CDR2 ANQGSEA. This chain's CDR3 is CSVEDMGGEGYEKLFF. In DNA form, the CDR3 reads TGCAGCGTTGAAGATATGGGGGGCGAAGGATATGAAAAACTGTTTTTT.

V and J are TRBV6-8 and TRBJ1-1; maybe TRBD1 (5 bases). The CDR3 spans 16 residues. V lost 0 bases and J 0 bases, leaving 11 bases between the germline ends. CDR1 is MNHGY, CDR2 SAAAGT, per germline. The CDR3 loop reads CASSYSQTVLNTEAFF. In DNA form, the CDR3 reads TGTGCCAGCAGTTACTCTCAGACAGTCTTGAACACTGAAGCTTTCTTT.

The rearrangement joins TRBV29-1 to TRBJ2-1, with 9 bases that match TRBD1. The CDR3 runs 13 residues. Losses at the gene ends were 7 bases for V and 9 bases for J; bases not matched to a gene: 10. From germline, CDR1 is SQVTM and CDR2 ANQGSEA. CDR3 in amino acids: CSAPDRGIAEQFF. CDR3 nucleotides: TGCAGCGCACCGGACAGGGGTATTGCTGAGCAGTTCTTC.

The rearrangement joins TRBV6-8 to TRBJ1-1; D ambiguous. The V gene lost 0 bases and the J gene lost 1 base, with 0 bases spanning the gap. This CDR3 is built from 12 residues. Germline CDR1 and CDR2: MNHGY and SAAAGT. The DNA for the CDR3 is TGTGCCAGCAGTTACTCGAACACTGAAGCTTTCTTT. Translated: CASSYSNTEAFF.

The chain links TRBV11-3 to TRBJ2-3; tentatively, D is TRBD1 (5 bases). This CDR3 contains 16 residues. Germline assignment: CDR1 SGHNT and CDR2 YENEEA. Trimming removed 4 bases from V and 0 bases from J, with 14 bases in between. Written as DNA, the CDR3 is TGTGCCAGCAGCTATATTCTGGGGCTGAGCACAGATACGCAGTATTTT. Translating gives CASSYILGLSTDTQYF.

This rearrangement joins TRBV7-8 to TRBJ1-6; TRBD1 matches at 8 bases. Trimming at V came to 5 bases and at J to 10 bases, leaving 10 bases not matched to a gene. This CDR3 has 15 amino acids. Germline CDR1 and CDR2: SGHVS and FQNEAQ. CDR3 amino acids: CASSQGTGYGSPLHF. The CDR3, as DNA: TGTGCCAGCAGCCAAGGGACAGGCTATGGATCACCCCTCCACTTT. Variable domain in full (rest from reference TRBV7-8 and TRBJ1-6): GAGVSQSPRYKVAKRGQDVALRCDPISGHVSLFWYQQALGQGPEFLTYFQNEAQLDKSGLPSDRFFAERPEGSVSTLKIQRTQQEDSAVYLCASSQGTGYGSPLHFGNGTRLTVT.

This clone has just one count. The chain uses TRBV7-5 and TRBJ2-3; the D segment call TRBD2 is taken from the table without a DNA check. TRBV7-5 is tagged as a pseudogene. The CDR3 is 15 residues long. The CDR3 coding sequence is TGTGCCAGCAGCCAAAGGCCCGGGGGAACAGATACGCAGTATTTT. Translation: CASSQRPGGTDTQYF.

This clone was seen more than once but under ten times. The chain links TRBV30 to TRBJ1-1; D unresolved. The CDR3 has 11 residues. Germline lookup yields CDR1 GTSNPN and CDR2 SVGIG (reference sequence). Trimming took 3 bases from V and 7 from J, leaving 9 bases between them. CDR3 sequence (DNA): TGTGCCTGGAGGTGGCGGGGTGAAGCTTTCTTT. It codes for CAWRWRGEAFF.

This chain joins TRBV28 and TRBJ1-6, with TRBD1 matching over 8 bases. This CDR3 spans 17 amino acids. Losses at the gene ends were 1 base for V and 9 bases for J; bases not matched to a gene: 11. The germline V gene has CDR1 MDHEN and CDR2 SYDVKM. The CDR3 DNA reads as TGTGCCAGCAGTTTATTTGCTTGGGGACAGGAGCTTTCACCCCTCCACTTT. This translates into CASSLFAWGQELSPLHF.

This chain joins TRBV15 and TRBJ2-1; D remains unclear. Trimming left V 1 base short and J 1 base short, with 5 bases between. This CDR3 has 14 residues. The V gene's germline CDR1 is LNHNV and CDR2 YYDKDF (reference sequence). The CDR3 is CATSRGVSYNEQFF. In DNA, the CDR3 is TGTGCCACCAGCAGAGGGGTTTCCTACAATGAGCAGTTCTTC.

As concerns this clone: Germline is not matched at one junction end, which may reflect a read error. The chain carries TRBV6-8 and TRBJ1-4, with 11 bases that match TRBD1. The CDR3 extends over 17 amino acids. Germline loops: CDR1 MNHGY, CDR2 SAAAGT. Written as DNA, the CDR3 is TGTGCCATCAGTCCCGGGACAGGGGGGGCAACTAATGAAAAACTGTTTTTT. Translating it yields CAISPGTGGATNEKLFF.

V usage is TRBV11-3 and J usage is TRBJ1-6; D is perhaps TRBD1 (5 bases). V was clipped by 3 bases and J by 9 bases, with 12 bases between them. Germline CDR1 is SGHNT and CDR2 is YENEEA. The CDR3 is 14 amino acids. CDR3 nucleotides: TGTGCCAGCAGCTTGATGACAGCGGGTTCACCCCTCCACTTT. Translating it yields CASSLMTAGSPLHF. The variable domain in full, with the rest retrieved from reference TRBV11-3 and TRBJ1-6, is EAGVVQSPRYKIIEKKQPVAFWCNPISGHNTLYWYLQNLGQGPELLIRYENEEAVDDSQLPKDRFSAERLKGVDSTLKIQPAELGDSAVYLCASSLMTAGSPLHFGNGTRLTVT.

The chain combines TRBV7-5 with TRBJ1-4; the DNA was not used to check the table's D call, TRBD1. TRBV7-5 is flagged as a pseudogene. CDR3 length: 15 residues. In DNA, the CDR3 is TGTGCCAGCAGCGTCGCCGGGACAGTAACTGAAAAACTGTTTTTT. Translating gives CASSVAGTVTEKLFF.

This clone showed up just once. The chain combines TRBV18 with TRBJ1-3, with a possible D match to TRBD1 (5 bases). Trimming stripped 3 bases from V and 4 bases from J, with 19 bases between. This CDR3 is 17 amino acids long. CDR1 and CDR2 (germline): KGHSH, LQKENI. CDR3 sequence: CASSPPGTQGLGNTIYF. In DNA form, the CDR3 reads TGTGCCAGCTCACCGCCCGGAACCCAGGGCTTAGGAAACACCATATATTTT.

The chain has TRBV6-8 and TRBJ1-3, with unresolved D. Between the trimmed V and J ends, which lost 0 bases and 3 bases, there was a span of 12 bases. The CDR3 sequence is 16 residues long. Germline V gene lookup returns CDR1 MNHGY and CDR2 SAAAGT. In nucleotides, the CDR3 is TGTGCCAGCAGTTACTCCCTTTCAGGAATTGGAAACACCATATATTTT. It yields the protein CASSYSLSGIGNTIYF.